This T cell receptor (beta chain) emerged from a study of T-cell reconstitution after alpha-beta-depleted transplantation in children. CDR3 length equals 19 residues. A TCRbeta library incorporating unique molecular identifiers was prepared. TCRdb recomputed calls from the PCR reads with MiXCR, one row per CDR3 protein. Among approximately 630,000 distinct CDR3 sequences listed, approximately 14% were seen once. This clonotype was obtained from a girl between 2 and 10 years old with congenital amegakaryocytic thrombocytopenia, due to receive a stem cell transplant. The source was PBMCs, collected before TCRalphabeta/CD19-depleted stem cell transplant. The V gene is TRBV21-1, the J gene TRBJ1-4. TRBV21-1 is assigned pseudogene status. This CDR3 reads CASSKGEGSMMEIGEKLFF. The DNA of the CDR3 is TGTGCCAGCAGCAAAGGTGAAGGGAGTATGATGGAAATAGGAGAAAAACTGTTTTTT.